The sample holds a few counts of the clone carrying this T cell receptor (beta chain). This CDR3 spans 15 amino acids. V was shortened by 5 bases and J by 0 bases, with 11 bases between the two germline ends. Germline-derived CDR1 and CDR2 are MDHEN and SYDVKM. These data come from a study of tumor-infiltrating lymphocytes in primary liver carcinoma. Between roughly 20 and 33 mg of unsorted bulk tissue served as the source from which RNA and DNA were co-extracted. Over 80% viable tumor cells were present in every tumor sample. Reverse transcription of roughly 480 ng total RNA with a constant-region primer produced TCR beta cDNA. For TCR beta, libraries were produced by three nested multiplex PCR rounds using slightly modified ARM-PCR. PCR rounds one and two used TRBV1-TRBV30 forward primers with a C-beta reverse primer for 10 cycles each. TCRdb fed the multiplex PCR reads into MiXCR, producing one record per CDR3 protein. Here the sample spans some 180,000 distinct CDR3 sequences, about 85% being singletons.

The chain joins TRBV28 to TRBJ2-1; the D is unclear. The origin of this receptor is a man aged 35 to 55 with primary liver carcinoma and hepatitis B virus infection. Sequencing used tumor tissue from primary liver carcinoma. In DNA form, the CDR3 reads TGTGCCAGCAGTCCGTACACGAGCTCCTACAATGAGCAGTTCTTC. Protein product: CASSPYTSSYNEQFF.